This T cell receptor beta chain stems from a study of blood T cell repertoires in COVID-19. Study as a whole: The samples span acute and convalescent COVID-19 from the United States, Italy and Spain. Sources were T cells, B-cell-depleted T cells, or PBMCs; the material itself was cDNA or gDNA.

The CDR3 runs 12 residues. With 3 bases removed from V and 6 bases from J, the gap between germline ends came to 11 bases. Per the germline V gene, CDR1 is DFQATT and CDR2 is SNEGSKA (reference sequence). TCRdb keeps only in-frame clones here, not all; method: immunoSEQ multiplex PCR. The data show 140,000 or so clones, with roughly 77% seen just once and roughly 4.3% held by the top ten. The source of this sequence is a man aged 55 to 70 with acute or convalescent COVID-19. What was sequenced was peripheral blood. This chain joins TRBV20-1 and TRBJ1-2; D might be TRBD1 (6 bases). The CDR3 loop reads CSASPQGNGYTF. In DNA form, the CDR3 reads TGCAGTGCTAGTCCGCAGGGGAATGGCTACACCTTC.